This passage covers 5 T cell receptor beta chains from one sample sequenced in a study of graft-versus-host responses after intestinal transplantation. Intraepithelial and lamina propria lymphocytes were released after the graft tissue was processed. Only in-frame clones appear in the TCRdb table, and some are missing; sequencing was by immunoSEQ multiplex PCR. This table has under 2,500 clones, around 80% appearing once. The sample here was ileum tissue, taken 18 days after transplant. Every receptor here comes from a human patient who received an intestinal transplant, so some T cells may come from the graft donor.

In its sample, this clone was seen once. The gene calls are TRBV28 and TRBJ2-4; D not resolved. Germline assignment: CDR1 MDHEN and CDR2 SYDVKM. CDR3 size: 12 residues. The V end lost 11 bases, the J end lost 0 bases, and 8 bases lay between the germline ends. DNA of the CDR3: TGTGCCGTTAGATTAGCCAAAAACATTCAGTACTTC. Translation: CAVRLAKNIQYF.

The chain joins TRBV6-6 to TRBJ2-3, with D uncertain. Trimming took 10 bases from V and 4 from J, leaving 15 bases between them. Germline assignment: CDR1 MNHNY and CDR2 SVGAGI (reference sequence). The CDR3 covers 13 residues. The CDR3 sequence is CATGVLESDTQYF. The CDR3 nucleotides are TGTGCCACCGGCGTCCTAGAGTCAGATACGCAGTATTTT.

This chain joins TRBV7-9 and TRBJ2-3, with D tentatively TRBD1 (6 bases). The V end lost 1 base, the J end lost 0 bases, and 14 bases lay between the germline ends. Per germline, CDR1 SEHNR and CDR2 FQNEAQ (reference sequence). The CDR3 totals 17 residues. The CDR3 DNA sequence: TGTGCCAGCAGCTTAGGTGGGACACTACCTAGCACAGATACGCAGTATTTT. Its protein is CASSLGGTLPSTDTQYF.

The chain links TRBV11-2 to TRBJ2-7; D call uncertain. Germline-derived CDR1 and CDR2 are SGHAT and FQNNGV. The CDR3 is 12 residues long. Trimming took off 1 base at V and 3 bases at J, with 4 bases between the two ends. CDR3 DNA: TGTGCCAGCAGCTTAGCCGGCTACGAGCAGTACTTC. Its protein product is CASSLAGYEQYF.

The chain employs TRBV6-1 and TRBJ1-4, with D perhaps TRBD1 (6 bases). The CDR3 extends over 14 amino acids. The germline V gene has CDR1 MNHNS and CDR2 SASEGT. V was trimmed by 4 bases and J by 6 bases, leaving 12 bases between them. CDR3 DNA: TGTGCCAGCAGTGTGGGGGCGGGTGATGAAAAACTGTTTTTT. The encoded protein is CASSVGAGDEKLFF.